These 30 T cell receptor beta chains were sequenced from one sample in a study of cytomegalovirus exposure and HLA in healthy donors. The PCR made use of 60 Vbeta and 13 Jbeta primers. Repertoires were generated with immunoSEQ multiplex PCR, while TCRdb's copy carries only in-frame clones and drops some. The sample has about 130,000 clones, about 80% seen once. Sequencing was carried out using PBMCs. The receptors stem from a boy younger than 10 in good health and CMV-seronegative.

The V gene is TRBV7-9, the J gene TRBJ1-1; 8 bases agree with TRBD1. Losses at the gene ends were 3 bases for V and 5 bases for J; bases not matched to a gene: 11. Germline V gives CDR1 SEHNR, CDR2 FQNEAQ (reference sequence). The CDR3 covers 16 residues. CDR3 nucleotides: TGTGCCAGCAGCTTCCAGACAGGGGCCTATTCAACTGAAGCTTTCTTT. It is translated as CASSFQTGAYSTEAFF.

This rearrangement joins TRBV21-1 to TRBJ2-5; the table's TRBD2 call for D was not verified on the DNA. TRBV21-1 is termed a pseudogene. The CDR3 covers 13 residues. The CDR3 spells CASSKSCEETQYF. CDR3 nucleotide sequence: TGTGCCAGCAGCAAAAGTTGTGAGGAGACCCAGTACTTC.

Here the CDR3 reads CASSPGQGVSNYGYTF. CDR3 DNA sequence: TGCGCCAGCAGCCCCGGACAGGGGGTTTCTAACTATGGCTACACCTTC. V gene TRBV5-1 combines with J gene TRBJ1-2; TRBD1 matches 10 bases. J lost 0 bases, V lost 4 bases, and 6 bases had no gene match. CDR1 is SGHRS and CDR2 is YFSETQ in the germline V gene. CDR3 length: 16 amino acids.

The V gene is TRBV5-1, the J gene TRBJ2-1; D unresolved. Looked up from germline, CDR1 is SGHRS and CDR2 is YFSETQ. V lost 5 bases to trimming and J lost 3 bases, with 12 bases between them. There are 14 residues in the CDR3. The CDR3: CASSYAESYNEQFF. The DNA for the CDR3 is TGCGCCAGCAGTTACGCAGAAAGCTACAATGAGCAGTTCTTC.

This clone came up a few times. This chain uses TRBV19 with TRBJ1-3; D uncertain. Trimming stripped 3 bases from V and 0 bases from J, with 9 bases between. This CDR3 comprises 15 residues. CDR1 and CDR2 (germline): LNHDA, SQIVND (reference sequence). CDR3 nucleotide sequence: TGTGCCAGTAGTATTAGCATGAGCTCTGGAAACACCATATATTTT. Its translation: CASSISMSSGNTIYF.

The CDR3 DNA reads as TGTGCCTGGAGGCTAACCGGGAGCTCAGGGAACTATGGCTACACCTTC. Protein product: CAWRLTGSSGNYGYTF. The rearrangement joins TRBV30 to TRBJ1-2; tentatively, D is TRBD1 (5 bases). The CDR3 spans 16 residues. Germline CDR1 GTSNPN, CDR2 SVGIG (reference sequence). Trimming shortened V by 3 bases and J by 2 bases, and 19 bases separated the two germline ends.

The chain is built from TRBV19 and TRBJ1-2; D is ambiguous. Germline V gene lookup returns CDR1 LNHDA and CDR2 SQIVND (reference sequence). V lost 5 bases and J 8 bases, leaving 12 bases between the germline ends. This CDR3 region has 12 residues. CDR3 protein: CASSLGRLGYTF. The DNA for the CDR3 is TGTGCCAGTAGTCTAGGGCGGCTCGGCTACACCTTC.

The gene calls are TRBV6-1 and TRBJ2-3; 9 positions agree with TRBD2. Germline-derived CDR1 and CDR2 are MNHNS and SASEGT. With V trimmed by 2 bases and J by 2 bases, 5 bases remained unmatched. CDR3 length: 16 amino acids. Written as DNA, the CDR3 is TGTGCCAGCAGTGAATTACTAGCGGGTAACACAGATACGCAGTATTTT. It translates to CASSELLAGNTDTQYF.

The chain uses TRBV27 and TRBJ1-1; a possible D gene is TRBD1 (6 bases). Germline V lookup: CDR1 MNHEY, CDR2 SMNVEV (reference sequence). The V gene lost 11 bases and the J gene lost 1 base, with 8 bases spanning the gap. This CDR3 has 11 amino acids. Written as DNA, the CDR3 is TGTGCCGTAGGGGGGAACACTGAAGCTTTCTTT. The encoded protein is CAVGGNTEAFF.

This chain links TRBV7-9 with TRBJ1-2, with 12 bases lining up with TRBD1. Germline lookup yields CDR1 SEHNR and CDR2 FQNEAQ (reference sequence). The J segment lost 7 bases and the V segment lost 3 bases, leaving 6 bases of the junction unmatched. The CDR3 is 15 residues long. The CDR3 reads CASSLGGQGAFGYTF. The CDR3 bases are TGTGCCAGCAGCTTGGGGGGACAGGGGGCGTTTGGCTACACCTTC.

CDR3 coding DNA: TGTGCCAGCAGTCCATGGACAGAAAGCGCAACTAATGAAAAACTGTTTTTT. As protein: CASSPWTESATNEKLFF. The rearrangement uses TRBV25-1 and TRBJ1-4; possibly TRBD1 for D (6 bases). The CDR3 spans 17 residues. Per germline, CDR1 MGHDK and CDR2 SYGVNS. The germline V and J ends were trimmed by 5 bases and 0 bases, with 16 bases remaining between them.

The rearrangement joins TRBV10-1 to TRBJ2-1, with 12 bases identical to TRBD2. The germline V gene encodes CDR1 WNHNN and CDR2 SYGVQD (reference sequence). V trimming: 2 bases; J trimming: 10 bases; junction bases outside the gene matches: 3. The CDR3 sequence is 14 residues long. CDR3 coding DNA: TGCGCCAGCAGTGAGGGACTAGCGGGACCCGAGCAGTTCTTC. This encodes CASSEGLAGPEQFF.

This rearrangement joins TRBV5-6 to TRBJ2-7; 7 bases align to TRBD1. This CDR3 is 16 amino acids long. From germline, CDR1 is SGHDT and CDR2 YYEEEE. The junction had 9 bases not matched to a gene; V was cut back by 1 base and J by 2 bases. CDR3 sequence: CASSLLITGTAYEQYV. In DNA form, the CDR3 reads TGTGCCAGCAGCTTGCTCATTACCGGGACAGCCTACGAGCAGTACGTC.

The chain uses TRBV18 and TRBJ1-2, with D perhaps matching TRBD1 (6 bases). Looked up from germline, CDR1 is KGHSH and CDR2 is LQKENI. V lost 2 bases to trimming and J lost 5 bases, with 9 bases between them. This CDR3 has 13 amino acids. The CDR3 bases are TGTGCCAGCTCACCAAGCAGGGGATATGGCTACACCTTC. Translation gives CASSPSRGYGYTF.

With respect to this clone: At one end, the junction sequence differs from germline, possibly due to a read error. The V call is TRBV7-7, the J call TRBJ2-3; D gene ambiguous. Germline V lookup: CDR1 SSHAT, CDR2 FNYEAQ (reference sequence). The CDR3 is 14 residues long. CDR3 protein: CASSLDGGTDTQYF. CDR3 in DNA: TGTGCTAGCAGCTTAGATGGAGGCACAGATACGCAGTATTTT.

The chain employs TRBV30 and TRBJ2-3; D may be TRBD1 (5 bases). Germline V gene lookup returns CDR1 GTSNPN and CDR2 SVGIG (reference sequence). The length of the CDR3 is 13 residues. The V and J ends lost 1 base and 2 bases respectively, with 7 bases between them. CDR3 sequence reads: CAWSEGPTDTQYF. In nucleotides, the CDR3 is TGTGCCTGGAGTGAGGGGCCCACAGATACGCAGTATTTT.

This clone was recorded once. J is TRBJ2-7 and V is TRBV18; 7 bases agree with TRBD1. V dropped 5 bases and J dropped 6; count of bases not matched to a gene: 7. The CDR3 has 13 amino acids. Germline values: CDR1 KGHSH, CDR2 LQKENI. The CDR3: CASSANTGAEQYF. The CDR3 DNA is TGTGCCAGCTCAGCCAACACAGGGGCCGAGCAGTACTTC.

The V and J genes are TRBV21-1 and TRBJ2-5; the table's D call, TRBD1, was not checked against the DNA. TRBV21-1 is described as a pseudogene. The CDR3 sequence is 15 residues long. The CDR3 reads CASSLDRGPQETQYF. CDR3 DNA sequence: TGTGCCAGCAGTCTCGACAGGGGACCTCAAGAGACCCAGTACTTC.

This chain uses TRBV5-6 with TRBJ2-3; 8 nucleotides agree with TRBD1. Germline V gene lookup returns CDR1 SGHDT and CDR2 YYEEEE. V dropped 7 bases and J dropped 6; count of bases not matched to a gene: 13. The CDR3 contains 15 residues. The DNA for the CDR3 is TGTGCCAGCCGAGGAGCAGGGGGCGAAACTGATACGCAGTATTTT. Translated, it gives CASRGAGGETDTQYF.

DNA for the CDR3: TGTGCCTGCGGGCCCCTCTACGAGCAGTACGTC. Residues: CACGPLYEQYV. The J gene is TRBJ2-7, the V gene TRBV19; the D gene is possibly TRBD2 (5 bases). The germline V gene encodes CDR1 LNHDA and CDR2 SQIVND (reference sequence). V was shortened by 11 bases and J by 3 bases, with 11 bases between the two germline ends. The CDR3 contains 11 residues.

The V and J genes are TRBV11-2 and TRBJ1-1; 8 bases match TRBD1. Trimming removed 1 base from V and 3 bases from J; junction bases left unmatched: 7. CDR1 is SGHAT and CDR2 is FQNNGV in the germline V gene. The CDR3 totals 16 residues. CDR3 sequence: CASSLAGTGWDTEAFF. As DNA, the CDR3 is TGTGCCAGCAGCTTAGCAGGGACAGGTTGGGACACTGAAGCTTTCTTT.

This rearrangement joins TRBV5-5 to TRBJ1-1, with 8 bases lining up with TRBD1. CDR3 length: 17 residues. The germline V gene encodes CDR1 SGHKS and CDR2 YYEKEE (reference sequence). The trim removed 4 bases at V and 0 bases at J, leaving 11 bases unmatched. CDR3 sequence (DNA): TGTGCCAGCAGCCGAACCGGGACAGGAGTTCTGAACACTGAAGCTTTCTTT. Translation: CASSRTGTGVLNTEAFF.

The chain employs TRBV4-2 and TRBJ2-7, with D perhaps matching TRBD2 (6 bases). Trimming took off 4 bases at V and 1 base at J, with 17 bases between the two ends. This CDR3 has 16 amino acids. In germline, CDR1 is LGHNA, CDR2 YNFKEQ. This chain's CDR3 is CASSPGGGGGSYEQYF. CDR3 bases: TGTGCCAGCAGCCCTGGGGGAGGAGGAGGGTCCTACGAGCAGTACTTC.

CDR3 coding DNA: TGTGCCAGCAGCGCGGACTTGTACAATGAGCAGTTCTTC. This gives the protein CASSADLYNEQFF. This chain connects TRBV9 to TRBJ2-1; a weak D match, TRBD2 (5 bases). The CDR3 length is 13 residues. From germline, CDR1 is SGDLS and CDR2 YYNGEE. Trimming removed 3 bases at V and 4 bases at J, with 8 bases between.

The rearrangement joins TRBV7-9 to TRBJ1-1; weak D call: TRBD1 (5 bases). The V end was cut by 3 bases, the J end by 8 bases, with 10 bases between. The germline V gene has CDR1 SEHNR and CDR2 FQNEAQ (reference sequence). The CDR3 totals 12 residues. The DNA for the CDR3 is TGTGCCAGCAGCTTGACAGTTCGCGAAGCTTTCTTT. This gives the protein CASSLTVREAFF.

CDR3: CASLRDTEAFF. The CDR3 region has the DNA TGTGCCAGCCTGCGGGACACTGAAGCTTTCTTT. The genes are TRBV6-5 and TRBJ1-1; D gene uncertain. The CDR3 is 11 residues long. V was pared by 8 bases and J by 3 bases, with 7 bases between. The V gene's germline CDR1 is MNHEY and CDR2 SVGAGI.

The chain carries TRBV14 and TRBJ1-6, with D maybe TRBD1 (6 bases). Germline loops: CDR1 SGHDN, CDR2 FVKESK. V lost 4 bases and J lost 0, with 13 bases in between. This CDR3 region has 17 residues. The CDR3 region is CASSRGTWSSYNSPLHF. The DNA for the CDR3 is TGTGCCAGCAGCCGAGGGACATGGAGCTCCTATAATTCACCCCTCCACTTT.

This clone was detected once. The chain has TRBV5-1 and TRBJ1-4, with 8 bases aligning to TRBD1. Per the germline V gene, CDR1 is SGHRS and CDR2 is YFSETQ. The junction had 8 bases not matched to a gene; V was cut back by 4 bases and J by 6 bases. CDR3 length: 15 amino acids. In DNA, the CDR3 is TGCGCCAGCAGCGCTGAGGAGACAGGGGATGAAAAACTGTTTTTT. Amino acids: CASSAEETGDEKLFF.

In the case of this clone: Other DNA sequences of this sample code for an identical CDR3. CDR3 in DNA: TGTGCCAGCAGTGATAGCACGGACACCGGGGAGCTGTTTTTT. Translation: CASSDSTDTGELFF. The rearrangement uses TRBV6-4 and TRBJ2-2; no definite D call. CDR1 is MRHNA, CDR2 SNTAGT, per germline. The CDR3 has 14 residues. V was shortened by 3 bases and J by 3 bases, with 8 bases between the two germline ends.

The CDR3 DNA follows: TGCGCCAGCAGCTACGAAGGCAGCGGAGAAGCTTTCTTT. It encodes CASSYEGSGEAFF. The rearrangement uses TRBV5-1 and TRBJ1-1; no firm D call. Germline V gives CDR1 SGHRS, CDR2 YFSETQ. The V end was cut by 3 bases, the J end by 8 bases, with 14 bases between. This CDR3 contains 13 residues.